This T cell receptor (beta chain) was recovered during a study of cytomegalovirus exposure and HLA in healthy donors. Trimming cost V 0 bases and J 7 bases, with 13 bases left between them. This CDR3 is built from 14 residues. Germline lookup yields CDR1 MNHEY and CDR2 SVGAGI. It was with 60 Vbeta and 13 Jbeta primers that the PCR ran. Authors' data handling: Among the unique TCR beta chains that a later analysis counted, about 81 million in all, 9.5 million to 12 million were shared. TCRdb's table, derived via immunoSEQ multiplex PCR, lists solely in-frame clones and lacks some. D and trimming were read from the DNA, whereas the V and J calls and clone size are those reported in that table. The repertoire has approximately 170,000 clones, around 84% of them found once; the top ten carry about 2.5%. Study-level results: In a later analysis, common viral pathogens appeared linked to several of the most significant clusters. As a later analysis revealed, the rate of TCR association differed by HLA locus, with DRB1 most and HLA-C fewest.

The table lists this clone with a count of one. Its target is unknown. The source of this sequence is a man younger than 40 in good health and CMV-seropositive. This chain joins TRBV6-5 and TRBJ2-7, with unresolved D. The source material was PBMCs. The CDR3 nucleotides are TGTGCCAGCAGTTACTCGACTGGGTCGGGTGAGCAGTACTTC. As protein: CASSYSTGSGEQYF.